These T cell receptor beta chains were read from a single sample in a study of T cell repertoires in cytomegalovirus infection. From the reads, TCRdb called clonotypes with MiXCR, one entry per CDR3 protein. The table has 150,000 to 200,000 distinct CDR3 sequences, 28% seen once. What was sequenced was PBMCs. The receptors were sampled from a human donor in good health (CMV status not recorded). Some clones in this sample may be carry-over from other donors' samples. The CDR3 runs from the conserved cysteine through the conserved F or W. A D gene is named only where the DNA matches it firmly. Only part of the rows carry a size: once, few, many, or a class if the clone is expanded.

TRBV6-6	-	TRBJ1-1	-	TGTGCCAGCAGTTACGAGGGGGCTGAAGCTTTCTTT	CASSYEGAEAFF
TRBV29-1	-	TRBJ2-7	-	TGCAGCGGCCTGACAGGAGACACCTACGAGCAGTACTTC	CSGLTGDTYEQYF
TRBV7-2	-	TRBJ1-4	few	TGTGCCAGCAGCTTAGTAACGGAATGGAATGAAAAACTGTTTTTT	CASSLVTEWNEKLFF
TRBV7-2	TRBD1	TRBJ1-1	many	TGTGCCAGCACCCTATCACAGGGGCTGAGAGCTTTCTTT	CASTLSQGLRAFF
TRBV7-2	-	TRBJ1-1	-	TGTGCCAGCAGCCCTAGCAAGTACTTAACAACTGTAGCTTTCTTT	CASSPSKYLTTVAFF
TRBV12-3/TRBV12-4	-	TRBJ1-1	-	TGTGCCAGCCGAGGGGGTTCATACACTGAAGCTTTCTTT	CASRGGSYTEAFF
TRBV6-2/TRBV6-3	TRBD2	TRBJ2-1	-	TGTGCCAGCGGGGTAGCGGGGGCTTACGAGCAGTTCTTC	CASGVAGAYEQFF
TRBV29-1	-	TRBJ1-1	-	TGCAGCGTCCTCGATGAAACGATGAACACTGAAGCTTTCTTT	CSVLDETMNTEAFF
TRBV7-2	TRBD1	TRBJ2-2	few	TGTGCCAGCAGCTTGGACAGGGTGTCGAACACCGGGGAGCTGTTTTTT	CASSLDRVSNTGELFF
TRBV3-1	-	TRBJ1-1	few	TGTGCCAGCACCCTTAAGGCCTTGGGGAACACTGAAGCTTTCTTT	CASTLKALGNTEAFF
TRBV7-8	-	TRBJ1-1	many	TGTGCCAGCAGCTCCGGCCTAAGAGGAGAAGCTTTCTTT	CASSSGLRGEAFF
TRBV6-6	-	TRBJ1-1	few	TGTGCCAGCAGTTCCCTGGGGGAAGGGCTGGTTATGAACACTGAAGCTTTCTTT	CASSSLGEGLVMNTEAFF
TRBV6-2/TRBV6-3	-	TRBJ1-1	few	TGTGCCAGCAGTCCCCGCCTCGCGTTAGGGGACACTGAAGCTTTCTTT	CASSPRLALGDTEAFF
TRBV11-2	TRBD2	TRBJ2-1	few	TGTGCCAGCAGCTTAGGGGGAGGGAGGGGTGAGCAGTTCTTC	CASSLGGGRGEQFF
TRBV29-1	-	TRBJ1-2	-	TGCAGCGTTGAAGAGGACTATGGCTACACCTTC	CSVEEDYGYTF
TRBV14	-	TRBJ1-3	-	TGTGCCAGCAGCCACCTTCGACCGAGCTCTGGAAACACCATATATTTT	CASSHLRPSSGNTIYF
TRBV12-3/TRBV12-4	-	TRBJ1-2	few	TGTGCCAGCAGTTTCGAGAGTGGGACCAGAGCATATGGCTACACCTTC	CASSFESGTRAYGYTF
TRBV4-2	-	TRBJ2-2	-	TGTGCCAGCAGCGGGCACAACACCGGGGAGCTGTTTTTT	CASSGHNTGELFF
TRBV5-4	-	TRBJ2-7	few	TGTGCCAGCAGCTTGGGCATTAGTAGCTACGAGCAGTACTTC	CASSLGISSYEQYF
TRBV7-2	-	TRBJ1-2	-	TGTGCCAGCAGCTTAACAGGGAGCTATGGCTGCACCTTC	CASSLTGSYGCTF
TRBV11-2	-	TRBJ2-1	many	TGTGCCAGCAGCCCAATAAGGGGGTACAATGAGCAGTTCTTC	CASSPIRGYNEQFF
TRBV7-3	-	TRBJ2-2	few	TGTGCCAGCAGGAAGGAGGGCGACACCGGGGAGCTGTTTTTT	CASRKEGDTGELFF
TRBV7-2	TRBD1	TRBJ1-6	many	TGTGCCAGCAGCTTAGTCGGGGACAGGGGGAATTCACCCCTCCACTTT	CASSLVGDRGNSPLHF
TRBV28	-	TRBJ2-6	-	TGTGCCAGCGGGGAAGTAAGAGGGGCCAACGTCCTGACTTTC	CASGEVRGANVLTF
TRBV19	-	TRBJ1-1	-	TGTGCCAGTAGTATAGGAGGGCAAACTGAAGCTTTCTTT	CASSIGGQTEAFF
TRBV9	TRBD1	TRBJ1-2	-	TGTGCCAGCAGCGTAGCTACGGGACAGACCCTTAACTATGGCTACACCTTC	CASSVATGQTLNYGYTF
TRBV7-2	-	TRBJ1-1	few	TGTGCCAGCAGCTTAGAGGGGGACACATACACTGAAGCTTTCTTT	CASSLEGDTYTEAFF
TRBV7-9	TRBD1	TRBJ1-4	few	TGTGCCAGCAGCCCAGGGGGTTCCCGTGAAAAACTGTTTTTT	CASSPGGSREKLFF
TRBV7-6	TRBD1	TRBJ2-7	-	TGTGCCAGCAGCCTAGGCGAACAGGGGTCCTACGAGCAGTACTTC	CASSLGEQGSYEQYF
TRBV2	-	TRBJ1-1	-	TGTGCCAGCACAGGGAAGACTGAAGCTTTCTTT	CASTGKTEAFF
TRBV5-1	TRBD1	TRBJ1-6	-	TGCGCCAGCAGCCTCGCGACAGGGGGCGGTTCACCCCTCCACTTT	CASSLATGGGSPLHF
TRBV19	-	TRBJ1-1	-	TGTGCCAGTAGTAGGCCCTACAGGGAGACTGAAGCTTTCTTT	CASSRPYRETEAFF
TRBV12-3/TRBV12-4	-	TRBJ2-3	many	TGTGCCAGCAGTTCGAGGGTAGATACGCAGTATTTT	CASSSRVDTQYF
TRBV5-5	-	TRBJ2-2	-	TGTGCCAGCAGCCAGGGACGCACCCTACGGGACACCGGGGAGCTGTTTTTT	CASSQGRTLRDTGELFF
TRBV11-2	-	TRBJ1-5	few	TGTGCCAGCAGCTTAGGACGGGGGCCGGACCAGCCCCAGCATTTT	CASSLGRGPDQPQHF
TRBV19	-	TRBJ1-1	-	TGTGCCAGTAGTATGGGAGGCACTGAAGCTTTCTTT	CASSMGGTEAFF
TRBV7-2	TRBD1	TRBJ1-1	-	TGTGCCAGCACCGAATCGGGACAGGGGGCTACTGAAGCTTTCTTT	CASTESGQGATEAFF
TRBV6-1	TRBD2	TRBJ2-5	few	TGTGCCAGCAGGATCCTAGCGGGGAGACAAGAGACCCAGTACTTC	CASRILAGRQETQYF
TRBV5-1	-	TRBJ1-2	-	TGCGCCAGCAGCTTGGACGGCGGCTATGGCTACACCTTC	CASSLDGGYGYTF
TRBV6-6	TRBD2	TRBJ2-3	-	TGTGCCAGCAGCCGACAGCGGGGGGGGGGAGATACGCAGTATTTT	CASSRQRGGGDTQYF
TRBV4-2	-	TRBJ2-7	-	TGTGCCAGCAGCCAAGATTTGGGCGGGTCGAACTCGTACGAGCAGTACTTC	CASSQDLGGSNSYEQYF
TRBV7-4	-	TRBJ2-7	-	TGTGCCAGCAGTCGAATTGGGGCCTGGACGTTAGCCTACGAGCAGTACTTC	CASSRIGAWTLAYEQYF
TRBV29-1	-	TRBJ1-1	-	TGCAGCGTCCGATCTGGGAACACTGAAGCTTTCTTT	CSVRSGNTEAFF
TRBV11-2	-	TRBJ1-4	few	TGTGCCAGCAGTTTCGGACCGGGGGTGGCTAATGAAAAACTGTTTTTT	CASSFGPGVANEKLFF
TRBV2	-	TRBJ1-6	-	TGTGCCAGCAGCGGTAGCGGTTCAGTGAATTCACCCCTCCACTTT	CASSGSGSVNSPLHF
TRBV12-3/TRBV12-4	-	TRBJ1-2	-	TGTGCCAGCAGTTTTGGGGGGGGCTACACCTTC	CASSFGGGYTF
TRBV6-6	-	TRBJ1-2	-	TGTGCCAGCAGACAAGGGGTCCTCTATGGCTACACCTTC	CASRQGVLYGYTF
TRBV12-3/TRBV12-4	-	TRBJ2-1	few	TGTGCCAGCGCCCTTAGCTCCTACAATGAGCAGTTCTTC	CASALSSYNEQFF
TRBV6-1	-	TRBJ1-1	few	TGTGCCAGCAGTGAAGGGACAGCCTACACTGAAGCTTTCTTT	CASSEGTAYTEAFF
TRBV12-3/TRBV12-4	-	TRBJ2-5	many	TGTGCCAGCAGCTTGGGGGACCAAGAGACCCAGTACTTC	CASSLGDQETQYF
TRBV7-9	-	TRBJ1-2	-	TGTGCCAGCAGCTTAGGGGAGTCAAACTATGGCTACACCTTC	CASSLGESNYGYTF
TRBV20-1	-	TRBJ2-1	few	TGCAGTGCTAGAGATCTTCAGAGAGACTACAATGAGCAGTTCTTC	CSARDLQRDYNEQFF
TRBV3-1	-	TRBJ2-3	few	TGTGCCAGCAGCACTTCCCTGAGCGGCACTAGCACAGATACGCAGTATTTT	CASSTSLSGTSTDTQYF
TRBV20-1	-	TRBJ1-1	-	TGCAGTGCCGGACGGGACACCTTCGAAGCTTTCTTT	CSAGRDTFEAFF
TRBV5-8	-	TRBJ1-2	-	TGTGCCAGCAGCTCCCTAACCCGGACAGCGGGCACCTTC	CASSSLTRTAGTF
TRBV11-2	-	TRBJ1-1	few	TGTGCCAGCAGCCTAAGGGCACGGATGACCTTGAACACTGAAGCTTTCTTT	CASSLRARMTLNTEAFF
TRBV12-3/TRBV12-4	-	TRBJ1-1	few	TGTGCCAGCAGGACCGGGCCCCCGACGGACACTGAAGCTTTCTTT	CASRTGPPTDTEAFF
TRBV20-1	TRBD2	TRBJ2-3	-	TGCAGTGCTAGAAGGACTAGCGGTCGCACAGATACGCAGTATTTT	CSARRTSGRTDTQYF
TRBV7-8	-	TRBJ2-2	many	TGTGCCAGCAGCCCTTTAAGGGTAGCAAACACCGGGGAGCTGTTTTTT	CASSPLRVANTGELFF